Below are 8 T cell receptor beta chains sequenced from a single sample in a study of blood T cell repertoires in COVID-19. Sequenced by immunoSEQ multiplex PCR; TCRdb stores in-frame clones only, minus some. Of approximately 350,000 clones in the sample, around 91% were seen once. Material for sequencing was peripheral blood. These receptors were collected from a young woman who had recovered from COVID-19.

The V call is TRBV24-1, the J call TRBJ2-2, with TRBD1 identical over 10 bases. J lost 5 bases, V lost 2 bases, and 13 bases had no gene match. This CDR3 region has 19 residues. Germline V gene sequence: CDR1 KGHDR, CDR2 SFDVKD. CDR3 sequence reads: CATSDWDRGRTSGTGELFF. The CDR3 region has the DNA TGTGCCACCAGTGATTGGGACAGGGGAAGGACTAGTGGTACCGGGGAGCTGTTTTTT.

The rearrangement links TRBV24-1 to TRBJ2-2; D perhaps matches TRBD1 (6 bases). V was pared by 9 bases and J by 5 bases, with 18 bases between. CDR1 KGHDR and CDR2 SFDVKD come from the germline V gene. This CDR3 contains 15 residues. CDR3 bases: TGTGCCACCGCCCCCCACAGGGCCCAAACCGGGGAGCTGTTTTTT. This encodes CATAPHRAQTGELFF.

The V call is TRBV6-1, the J call TRBJ1-5; no firm D call. This CDR3 comprises 14 residues. The germline V gene encodes CDR1 MNHNS and CDR2 SASEGT. V lost 3 bases to trimming and J lost 0 bases, with 6 bases between them. The chain's CDR3 is CASSESPSNQPQHF. As DNA, the CDR3 is TGTGCCAGCAGTGAGAGCCCTAGCAATCAGCCCCAGCATTTT.

The chain couples TRBV25-1 to TRBJ1-1; possibly TRBD1 for D (5 bases). The germline CDR1 and CDR2 sequences are MGHDK and SYGVNS. V was trimmed by 2 bases and J by 6 bases, leaving 13 bases between them. This CDR3 has 14 amino acids. CDR3: CASSEPQGWAEAFF. Here the CDR3 DNA reads TGTGCCAGCAGTGAACCCCAGGGATGGGCTGAAGCTTTCTTT. The whole variable domain, remainder taken from reference TRBV25-1 and TRBJ1-1, is EADIYQTPRYLVIGTGKKITLECSQTMGHDKMYWYQQDPGMELHLIHYSYGVNSTEKGDLSSESTVSRIRTEHFPLTLESARPSHTSQYLCASSEPQGWAEAFFGQGTRLTVV.

This rearrangement joins TRBV27 to TRBJ2-2, with TRBD2 matching over 10 bases. The CDR3 extends over 17 amino acids. V was clipped by 3 bases and J by 6 bases; unmatched bases: 10. Looked up from germline, CDR1 is MNHEY and CDR2 is SMNVEV (reference sequence). The CDR3 DNA sequence: TGTGCCAGCAGTTTGGAACCGGGACTAGCGTTCGCCGGGGAGCTGTTTTTT. Amino acid sequence: CASSLEPGLAFAGELFF.

The V gene is TRBV19, the J gene TRBJ1-2; no firm D call. Looked up from germline, CDR1 is LNHDA and CDR2 is SQIVND (reference sequence). Trimming removed 3 bases from V and 0 bases from J, with 2 bases in between. The CDR3 loop spans 12 amino acids. CDR3 amino acids: CASSIANYGYTF. For the CDR3, the DNA is TGTGCCAGTAGTATCGCTAACTATGGCTACACCTTC.

This clone was seen more than once but under ten times. The chain has TRBV27 and TRBJ1-1, with D uncertain. V was trimmed by 1 base and J by 0 bases, leaving 12 bases between them. The germline V gene encodes CDR1 MNHEY and CDR2 SMNVEV (reference sequence). The CDR3 loop spans 16 amino acids. CDR3 bases: TGTGCCAGCAGTTTATTGCCGGGAGGCATGAACACTGAAGCTTTCTTT. This gives the protein CASSLLPGGMNTEAFF.

V is TRBV7-9 and J is TRBJ2-5; perhaps TRBD2 as D (5 bases). The V end was cut by 5 bases, the J end by 5 bases, with 12 bases between. The CDR3 consists of 13 residues. From germline, CDR1 is SEHNR and CDR2 FQNEAQ (reference sequence). The CDR3 DNA reads TGTGCCAGCAGCACCCTAGCCCGGGAGACCCAGTACTTC. Protein: CASSTLARETQYF.